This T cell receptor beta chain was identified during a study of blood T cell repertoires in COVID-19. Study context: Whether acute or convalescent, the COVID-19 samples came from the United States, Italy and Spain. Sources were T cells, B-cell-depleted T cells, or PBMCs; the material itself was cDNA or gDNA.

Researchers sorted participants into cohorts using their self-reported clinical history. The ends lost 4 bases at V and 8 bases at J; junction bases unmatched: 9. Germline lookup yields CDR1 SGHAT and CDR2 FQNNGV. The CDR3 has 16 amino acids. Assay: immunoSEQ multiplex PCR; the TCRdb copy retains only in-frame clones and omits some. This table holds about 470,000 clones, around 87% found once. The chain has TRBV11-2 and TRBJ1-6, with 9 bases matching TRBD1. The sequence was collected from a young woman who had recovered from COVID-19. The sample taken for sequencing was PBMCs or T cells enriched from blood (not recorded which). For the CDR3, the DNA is TGTGCCAGCAGCTCGGGGGTCACAGGGGGCTATTCACCCCTCCACTTT. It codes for CASSSGVTGGYSPLHF.